These 30 T cell receptor beta chains were all obtained from the same sample, sequenced in a study of Ad26.COV2.S vaccination and SARS-CoV-2 variants. Indicated treatment: some 20 received Ad26.COV2.S at low or high dose, single or two shots; 5 received placebo; per-sample allocation not given. On day 63 after the first injection, vaccine and placebo recipients gave samples. Sequencing used immunoSEQ multiplex PCR; TCRdb keeps in-frame clones, though not all of them. The table includes over 400,000 clones, roughly 90% detected once. Material: peripheral blood, obtained in a trial of Ad26.COV2.S vaccine versus placebo. These receptors all come from a person aged 18-65 years who received the Ad26.COV2.S COVID-19 vaccine or a placebo.

A single count supports this clone. The chain uses TRBV7-9 and TRBJ2-7, with D unresolved. V was shortened by 7 bases and J by 2 bases, with 15 bases between the two germline ends. This CDR3 comprises 14 residues. CDR1 is SEHNR and CDR2 is FQNEAQ in the germline V gene (reference sequence). Here the CDR3 reads CASIPLFTTYEQYF. DNA for the CDR3: TGTGCCAGCATCCCACTTTTTACCACCTACGAGCAGTACTTC. Using reference TRBV7-9 and TRBJ2-7 for the parts outside the CDR3, the full variable domain is DTGVSQNPRHKITKRGQNVTFRCDPISEHNRLYWYRQTLGQGPEFLTYFQNEAQLEKSRLLSDRFSAERPKGSFSTLEIQRTEQGDSAMYLCASIPLFTTYEQYFGPGTRLTVT.

This rearrangement joins TRBV11-2 to TRBJ2-7, with D possibly matching TRBD2 (5 bases). Germline CDR1 is SGHAT and CDR2 is FQNNGV. This CDR3 spans 17 amino acids. The V gene lost 4 bases and the J gene lost 0 bases, with 19 bases spanning the gap. The DNA of the CDR3 is TGTGCCAGCAGCTCCCAAGGTTTTCAGAGGGCCTCCTACGAGCAGTACTTC. It is translated as CASSSQGFQRASYEQYF.

This clone was recorded only once. The chain uses TRBV7-2 and TRBJ1-5; perhaps TRBD1 as D (5 bases). V lost 2 bases to trimming and J lost 1 base, with 9 bases between them. CDR1 and CDR2 from the germline V gene are SGHTA and FQGNSA. This CDR3 has 15 amino acids. CDR3 DNA: TGTGCCAGCAGCTTATCAGGGTTCAGCAATCAGCCCCAGCATTTT. Its protein is CASSLSGFSNQPQHF.

The chain joins TRBV5-1 to TRBJ2-1; 8 bases fit TRBD2. Germline trimming cut 0 bases from V and 8 bases from J; bases unmatched to any gene: 4. The CDR3 sequence is 14 residues long. Germline loops: CDR1 SGHRS, CDR2 YFSETQ. CDR3 in DNA: TGCGCCAGCAGCTTGGGACTAGCGTGGGATGAGCAGTTCTTC. It specifies CASSLGLAWDEQFF.

The chain recombines TRBV12-3 or TRBV12-4 with TRBJ1-6, with D unresolved. V was shortened by 7 bases and J by 4 bases, with 8 bases between the two germline ends. The CDR3 loop spans 13 amino acids. The CDR3 protein is CASKPAYNSPLHF. CDR3 coding DNA: TGTGCCAGCAAGCCGGCATATAATTCACCCCTCCACTTT.

This chain connects TRBV4-3 to TRBJ2-1, with 12 bases that match TRBD2. V was clipped by 0 bases and J by 1 base; unmatched bases: 7. Germline V lookup: CDR1 LGHNA, CDR2 YSLEER. The CDR3 runs 19 residues. The CDR3 reads CASSQEKLAGGFSYNEQFF. The CDR3 nucleotides read TGCGCCAGCAGCCAAGAGAAACTAGCGGGGGGATTTTCCTACAATGAGCAGTTCTTC.

This sequence joins TRBV7-6 and TRBJ2-5; TRBD2 matches 8 bases. Germline CDR1 reads SGHVS; CDR2 reads FNYEAQ. With V trimmed by 1 base and J by 5 bases, 6 bases remained unmatched. There are 15 residues in the CDR3. The CDR3 loop reads CASSLGAGGPETQYF. CDR3 DNA sequence: TGTGCCAGCAGCTTAGGGGCGGGAGGACCGGAGACCCAGTACTTC.

There are a few counts of this clone. This sequence joins TRBV4-1 and TRBJ1-4; D unclear. The CDR3 runs to 13 residues. CDR1 and CDR2 (germline): MGHRA, YSYEKL. Trimming removed 4 bases from V and 8 bases from J, with 11 bases in between. The CDR3 region has the DNA TGCGCCAGCAGCCTCTTGATGCAGGAAAAACTGTTTTTT. Its protein product is CASSLLMQEKLFF.

This chain joins TRBV28 and TRBJ2-7; TRBD1 is a possible D gene (7 bases). V shed 1 base and J shed 7 bases, with 20 bases lying between them. CDR1 is MDHEN, CDR2 SYDVKM, per germline. This CDR3 spans 16 amino acids. The CDR3 DNA sequence: TGTGCCAGCAGTTTATTCGCGACAGGGCTGACTAGAGAGCAGTACTTC. Its translation: CASSLFATGLTREQYF.

The genes are TRBV19 and TRBJ2-1; D ambiguous. The length of the CDR3 is 10 residues. The germline V gene encodes CDR1 LNHDA and CDR2 SQIVND (reference sequence). The V end lost 10 bases, the J end lost 9 bases, and 10 bases lay between the germline ends. This chain's CDR3 is CATGRVEQFF. The CDR3 DNA follows: TGTGCCACCGGCCGGGTTGAGCAGTTCTTC. Based on the CDR3 plus reference TRBV19 and TRBJ2-1, the full variable domain is DGGITQSPKYLFRKEGQNVTLSCEQNLNHDAMYWYRQDPGQGLRLIYYSQIVNDFQKGDIAEGYSVSREKKESFPLTVTSAQKNPTAFYLCATGRVEQFFGPGTRLTVL.

This chain joins TRBV9 and TRBJ2-2; 9 positions match TRBD2. The CDR3 is 15 amino acids. CDR1 is SGDLS and CDR2 is YYNGEE in the germline V gene. V shed 7 bases, J shed 4 bases, and the junction held 8 bases outside the gene matches. The CDR3 sequence: CASGASGGPTGELFF. DNA of the CDR3: TGTGCCAGCGGGGCGAGCGGGGGGCCCACCGGGGAGCTGTTTTTT.

This rearrangement joins TRBV19 to TRBJ1-2; 11 positions match TRBD1. Germline V gene sequence: CDR1 LNHDA, CDR2 SQIVND (reference sequence). The V gene end was trimmed by 0 bases and the J gene end by 8 bases; junction bases not matched to a gene: 5. The CDR3 contains 15 residues. The CDR3, as DNA: TGTGCCAGTAGTATAGACCCGGACAGGGGGCGAGGCTACACCTTC. Translating it yields CASSIDPDRGRGYTF.

The rearrangement links TRBV27 to TRBJ1-2; D is undetermined. V gave up 8 bases and J gave up 3 bases, with 13 bases separating them. This CDR3 contains 13 residues. Germline assignment: CDR1 MNHEY and CDR2 SMNVEV (reference sequence). The CDR3 loop is CASSVGRDYGYTF. For the CDR3, the DNA is TGTGCCAGCTCGGTGGGGAGAGACTATGGCTACACCTTC.

The chain uses TRBV2 and TRBJ1-5; the D is unclear. V was trimmed by 2 bases and J by 4 bases, leaving 9 bases between them. The CDR3 has 14 residues. Germline V gene lookup returns CDR1 SNHLY and CDR2 FYNNEI. Written as DNA, the CDR3 is TGTGCCAGCAGTGAAAGCCAGGTTAATCAGCCCCAGCATTTT. The encoded protein is CASSESQVNQPQHF.

This clone appeared a single time. V and J are TRBV5-1 and TRBJ2-6; tentatively, D is TRBD1 or TRBD2 (6 bases each). Germline V gene data show CDR1 as SGHRS and CDR2 as YFSETQ. The ends were cut back, 1 base at V and 3 bases at J, with 14 bases in the middle. The CDR3 spans 17 residues. CDR3 nucleotides: TGCGCCAGCAGCTTGAGACCGGGGGCTTATGGGGCCAACGTCCTGACTTTC. Translation gives CASSLRPGAYGANVLTF.

Details on this clone: Other DNA sequences in this sample translate to the same CDR3. V usage is TRBV2 and J usage is TRBJ1-5, with D hard to call. V lost 2 bases to trimming and J lost 0 bases, with 8 bases between them. Germline V gene data show CDR1 as SNHLY and CDR2 as FYNNEI. This CDR3 is 15 amino acids long. CDR3 coding DNA: TGTGCCAGCAGTGAATCCGGGTATAGCAATCAGCCCCAGCATTTT. Protein: CASSESGYSNQPQHF.

A single count supports this clone. The rearrangement links TRBV12-3 or TRBV12-4 to TRBJ1-2; D remains unclear. Trimming removed 3 bases at V and 1 base at J, with 6 bases between. The CDR3 totals 13 residues. The CDR3 bases are TGTGCCAGCAGTTTTACAGATAACTATGGCTACACCTTC. It is translated as CASSFTDNYGYTF.

The chain couples TRBV7-9 to TRBJ2-3; TRBD2 might be the D (7 bases). CDR1 is SEHNR, CDR2 FQNEAQ, per germline (reference sequence). This CDR3 spans 16 amino acids. Trimming took 5 bases from V and 0 from J, leaving 15 bases between them. CDR3 bases: TGTGCCAGCAGCCCCCGAGGGGGGGTTAGCACAGATACGCAGTATTTT. It yields the protein CASSPRGGVSTDTQYF.

The chain employs TRBV11-3 and TRBJ2-2; D is perhaps TRBD2 (6 bases). V was pared by 7 bases and J by 2 bases, with 14 bases between. Germline loops: CDR1 SGHNT, CDR2 YENEEA. The CDR3 covers 15 residues. This CDR3 reads CASTPGGTNTGELFF. CDR3 nucleotide sequence: TGTGCCAGCACCCCCGGCGGGACCAACACCGGGGAGCTGTTTTTT.

The V call is TRBV9, the J call TRBJ1-2; 8 bases are a match to TRBD1. J was trimmed by 4 bases and V by 0 bases; bases with no gene match: 11. The CDR3 consists of 17 residues. Looked up from germline, CDR1 is SGDLS and CDR2 is YYNGEE. The CDR3 is CASSVEGQVGLTYGYTF. As DNA, the CDR3 is TGTGCCAGCAGCGTAGAGGGACAGGTGGGGTTAACCTATGGCTACACCTTC.

This chain links TRBV5-6 with TRBJ2-2; perhaps D is TRBD1 or TRBD2 (5 bases each). Germline V gives CDR1 SGHDT, CDR2 YYEEEE. The CDR3 contains 16 residues. V was clipped by 4 bases and J by 3 bases, with 16 bases between them. Here the CDR3 reads CASSPLWQGHTGELFF. Here the CDR3 DNA reads TGTGCCAGCAGCCCCCTTTGGCAGGGACACACCGGGGAGCTGTTTTTT.

This clone was seen once. The chain recombines TRBV27 with TRBJ2-5; 9 bases are a match to TRBD1. Germline CDR1 is MNHEY and CDR2 is SMNVEV (reference sequence). V dropped 1 base and J dropped 5; count of bases not matched to a gene: 8. The CDR3 covers 16 residues. The CDR3 nucleotides are TGTGCCAGCAGTTTATTGCCGGGACAGGGACTGGAGACCCAGTACTTC. The encoded protein is CASSLLPGQGLETQYF.

V and J are TRBV5-1 and TRBJ2-7; 7 nucleotides agree with TRBD2. Germline values: CDR1 SGHRS, CDR2 YFSETQ. The V gene end was trimmed by 2 bases and the J gene end by 6 bases; junction bases not matched to a gene: 2. The CDR3 spans 12 residues. The CDR3: CASSLIAGEQYF. For the CDR3, the DNA is TGCGCCAGCAGCTTAATAGCGGGCGAGCAGTACTTC.

A word on this clone: Other DNA sequences in the same sample also yield this CDR3. The chain recombines TRBV7-9 with TRBJ2-7; TRBD2 is a possible D gene (5 bases). The V gene's germline CDR1 is SEHNR and CDR2 FQNEAQ (reference sequence). Deletions cut 5 bases from V and 3 bases from J, with 5 bases between. The CDR3 extends over 11 amino acids. CDR3 protein: CASSRDYEQYF. The CDR3, as DNA: TGTGCCAGCAGCCGGGACTACGAGCAGTACTTC.

Here the CDR3 DNA reads TGTGCCAGCAGTGAACCGGGACAGGGGGGCTACGAGCAGTACTTC. It specifies CASSEPGQGGYEQYF. The chain recombines TRBV6-1 with TRBJ2-7; the match to TRBD1 covers 11 bases. The CDR3 is made up of 15 amino acids. Germline V lookup: CDR1 MNHNS, CDR2 SASEGT. The V segment lost 2 bases and the J segment 3 bases; nucleotides outside the gene matches: 3.

The chain is built from TRBV7-8 and TRBJ2-2; the D gene is possibly TRBD1 (5 bases). This CDR3 comprises 15 residues. CDR1 SGHVS and CDR2 FQNEAQ come from the germline V gene. V lost 0 bases and J 5 bases, leaving 10 bases between the germline ends. The CDR3 sequence is CASSLALGVTGELFF. The CDR3 DNA reads as TGTGCCAGCAGCTTAGCGCTAGGGGTTACCGGGGAGCTGTTTTTT.

The J gene is TRBJ2-3, the V gene TRBV25-1; D possibly matches TRBD1 or TRBD2 (5 bases each). V was cut by 6 bases and J by 4 bases, with 14 bases left in between. Germline V gene data show CDR1 as MGHDK and CDR2 as SYGVNS. The CDR3 runs 14 residues. CDR3 sequence reads: CASSGHRRADTQYF. The DNA of the CDR3 is TGTGCCAGCAGCGGACACAGGCGGGCAGATACGCAGTATTTT.

The rearrangement joins TRBV6-5 to TRBJ1-2, with D possibly being TRBD1 (5 bases). This CDR3 comprises 16 residues. The germline V and J ends were trimmed by 2 bases and 2 bases, with 15 bases remaining between them. Germline CDR1 reads MNHEY; CDR2 reads SVGAGI. The chain's CDR3 is CASSYAGGKSNYGYTF. The CDR3 DNA reads TGTGCCAGCAGTTACGCCGGGGGAAAGTCCAACTATGGCTACACCTTC.

In nucleotides, the CDR3 is TGTGCCACCATCCTCCCTGGGGGGAGGGAAAAACTGTTTTTT. Translation: CATILPGGREKLFF. This sequence joins TRBV24-1 and TRBJ1-4; D is possibly TRBD1 (5 bases). V lost 8 bases to trimming and J lost 8 bases, with 17 bases between them. CDR3 length equals 14 residues. The germline gives CDR1 KGHDR, CDR2 SFDVKD.

The J gene is TRBJ1-1, the V gene TRBV10-2, with TRBD1 identical over 7 bases. After removal of 6 bases from V and 3 bases from J, the junction contained 4 bases not matched to a gene. CDR1 and CDR2 from the germline V gene are WSHSY and SAAADI. The CDR3 runs to 13 residues. The DNA for the CDR3 is TGCGCCAGCAGCCGACAGGGTTACACTGAAGCTTTCTTT. Its protein product is CASSRQGYTEAFF.